This record concerns one T cell receptor beta chain sequence. Its target is unknown. This record comes from a study of T-cell memory formation after mild COVID-19. Study findings and constraints: Day 15 to 85 contracting clones showed balanced CD4/CD8; later expanders leaned CD4+. Pre-infection memory harbored some responding clones, suggesting cross-reactive memory joined.

TCRdb ran MiXCR on the 5' RACE reads and lists one entry per CDR3 protein. The sample lists about 280,000 distinct CDR3 sequences; less than 9.5% were seen once. This CDR3 has 13 amino acids. V shed 6 bases and J shed 5 bases, with 16 bases lying between them. Per germline, CDR1 DFQATT and CDR2 SNEGSKA (reference sequence). Sequencing used PBMCs or a T cell subset sorted from them (not recorded which). V gene TRBV20-1 combines with J gene TRBJ1-2; tentatively, D is TRBD1 (5 bases). This clonotype was sampled from a man aged 18 to 30 who had mild COVID-19 (a few samples of this study predate the infection). Cell type and time point are not known. The CDR3 sequence: CSASPGGSYGYTF. CDR3 nucleotides: TGCAGTGCCAGTCCGGGGGGATCGTATGGCTACACCTTC.